This T cell receptor (beta chain) appears in the sequencing data of a study of cytomegalovirus exposure and HLA in healthy donors. The PCR contained 60 Vbeta and 13 Jbeta primers. Method: immunoSEQ multiplex PCR; TCRdb's copy keeps in-frame clones and lacks some. The sample consists of some 150,000 clones, roughly 79% of them appearing once. This clone occurred a few times. This CDR3 is 16 amino acids long. With 1 base clipped from V and 3 bases from J, the junction kept 3 bases outside the gene matches. Germline CDR1 is SEHNR and CDR2 is FQNEAQ (reference sequence). The sample comprised PBMCs. The TCR originated in a man aged 18 to 35 in good health and CMV-seronegative. V usage is TRBV7-9 and J usage is TRBJ1-5, with 10 bases identical to TRBD1. This CDR3 reads CASSLETGGPNQPQHF. CDR3 DNA sequence: TGTGCCAGCAGCTTAGAGACAGGGGGCCCCAATCAGCCCCAGCATTTT.